This T cell receptor (beta chain) came from a study of shared clonotypes between healthy human individuals. Assay execution proceeded at the deep level. Sequenced by immunoSEQ multiplex PCR; TCRdb stores in-frame clones only, minus some. The table lists about 1.4 million clones, over 95% of them singletons. As for this clone: The target antigen is unknown. A junction boundary mismatches the germline segment, possibly from a read error.

Germline-derived CDR1 and CDR2 are SGDLS and YYNGEE. The CDR3 is 16 amino acids. Whole-study findings and limits: Deeper or shallower sequencing was expected to change how clonotypes are shared among donors. Non-shared clonotypes were found to have lower generation probabilities than the clonotypes that were shared by all four of the sorted-subset donors.

The sample taken for sequencing was naive CD4+ T cells sorted from blood. Subset here: CD45RA+ positively selected. The chain links TRBV9 to TRBJ2-3; D may be TRBD1 (6 bases). This sequence originates from a man aged 25-40 years in good health. CDR3 coding DNA: TGTGCCAGCAGCGTAGTTGGGGGACAAAGCACAGATACGCAATATTTT. Encoded protein: CASSVVGGQSTDTQYF.